Shown below are 21 T cell receptor beta chains from a single sample sequenced in a study of PD-L1 blockade in urothelial cancer. Generated by immunoSEQ multiplex PCR, the TCRdb table keeps only in-frame clones and is missing some. The sample lists roughly 63,000 clones; under 90% were seen once. Indicated time point: pretreatment peripheral blood. The specimen was PBMCs, collected around atezolizumab (anti-PD-L1) treatment. Every receptor here comes from a man in his sixties or seventies with urothelial cancer.

The rearrangement links TRBV19 to TRBJ1-4; 7 bases map to TRBD1. Germline-derived CDR1 and CDR2 are LNHDA and SQIVND (reference sequence). The CDR3 length is 14 residues. Trimming took 5 bases from V and 8 from J; bases not matched to a gene: 8. CDR3 DNA sequence: TGTGCCAGTAGTCTTGAGGGGGCTGGCGAAAAACTGTTTTTT. It translates to CASSLEGAGEKLFF.

This clone was counted only a few times. J is TRBJ1-1 and V is TRBV19, with D possibly TRBD1 on 5 matching bases. This CDR3 is built from 14 residues. Germline V gene data show CDR1 as LNHDA and CDR2 as SQIVND (reference sequence). V was trimmed by 5 bases and J by 5 bases, leaving 15 bases between them. CDR3 sequence: CASSVQGPGTEAFF. In DNA, the CDR3 is TGTGCCAGTAGTGTGCAGGGCCCTGGGACTGAAGCTTTCTTT.

The V gene is TRBV7-9, the J gene TRBJ2-5, with 7 bases aligning to TRBD1. The germline V gene encodes CDR1 SEHNR and CDR2 FQNEAQ (reference sequence). This CDR3 contains 15 residues. The trim removed 1 base at V and 1 base at J, leaving 3 bases unmatched. CDR3: CASSLGGQAQETQYF. CDR3 sequence (DNA): TGTGCCAGCAGCTTAGGAGGACAGGCCCAAGAGACCCAGTACTTC.

V gene TRBV5-5 combines with J gene TRBJ1-1; 8 bases line up with TRBD1. There are 15 residues in the CDR3. CDR1 is SGHKS, CDR2 YYEKEE, per germline (reference sequence). Trimming took 1 base from V and 11 from J; bases not matched to a gene: 13. The CDR3 nucleotides are TGTGCCAGCAGCTTGATACCGGGACAGGCCTCTATCGCTTTCTTT. Protein product: CASSLIPGQASIAFF.

The table lists this clone with a count of one. The chain recombines TRBV19 with TRBJ1-1, with a weak D call TRBD1 (5 bases). Trimming took 7 bases from V and 4 from J, leaving 16 bases between them. The CDR3 covers 14 residues. The germline V gene has CDR1 LNHDA and CDR2 SQIVND (reference sequence). CDR3 sequence reads: CASTPAGGATEAFF. The CDR3 DNA follows: TGTGCCAGTACCCCCGCCGGGGGTGCCACTGAAGCTTTCTTT.

The chain combines TRBV21-1 with TRBJ2-5; the DNA was not compared with TRBD2, the D call given in the table. TRBV21-1 is a pseudogene locus. The CDR3 consists of 15 residues. The CDR3 DNA sequence: TGTGCCAGCAGCAACCTAGCGGAGCCAAAAGAGACCCAGTACTTC. Protein: CASSNLAEPKETQYF.

The V gene is TRBV27, the J gene TRBJ1-2, with 10 bases lining up with TRBD1. Trimming removed 2 bases from V and 7 bases from J; junction bases left unmatched: 10. The CDR3 extends over 16 amino acids. Germline loops: CDR1 MNHEY, CDR2 SMNVEV (reference sequence). CDR3 sequence reads: CASSLRRQGASTGYTF. CDR3 DNA: TGTGCCAGCAGTTTAAGACGACAGGGGGCGTCGACTGGCTACACCTTC.

V usage is TRBV2 and J usage is TRBJ2-3, with 14 bases lining up with TRBD2. There are 15 residues in the CDR3. V dropped 8 bases and J dropped 4; count of bases not matched to a gene: 5. Germline V gene data show CDR1 as SNHLY and CDR2 as FYNNEI. CDR3 nucleotide sequence: TGTGCCAGCGCGGGACTAGCGGGAGCCGCAGATACGCAGTATTTT. This gives the protein CASAGLAGAADTQYF.

The V and J genes are TRBV19 and TRBJ2-7; 10 bases agree with TRBD2. There are 14 residues in the CDR3. Per the germline V gene, CDR1 is LNHDA and CDR2 is SQIVND (reference sequence). V was clipped by 3 bases and J by 5 bases; unmatched bases: 4. This CDR3 reads CASSIPSGRNEQYF. The CDR3, as DNA: TGTGCCAGTAGTATTCCTAGCGGGAGAAACGAGCAGTACTTC. Based on the CDR3 plus reference TRBV19 and TRBJ2-7, the full variable domain is DGGITQSPKYLFRKEGQNVTLSCEQNLNHDAMYWYRQDPGQGLRLIYYSQIVNDFQKGDIAEGYSVSREKKESFPLTVTSAQKNPTAFYLCASSIPSGRNEQYFGPGTRLTVT.

The rearrangement uses TRBV25-1 and TRBJ2-1; 9 bases fit TRBD1. The CDR3 runs 15 residues. Per the germline V gene, CDR1 is MGHDK and CDR2 is SYGVNS. Trimming removed 5 bases from V and 7 bases from J; junction bases left unmatched: 9. CDR3 DNA sequence: TGTGCCAGCAGTAGCCGGGACAGGGTGGGGAATGAGCAGTTCTTC. Its protein is CASSSRDRVGNEQFF.

J is TRBJ1-1 and V is TRBV4-1, with D uncertain. CDR3 length equals 16 residues. Germline V gene sequence: CDR1 MGHRA, CDR2 YSYEKL. V was cut by 0 bases and J by 1 base, with 12 bases left in between. CDR3 sequence: CASSQDPSRGNTEAFF. The CDR3, as DNA: TGCGCCAGCAGCCAAGATCCGAGTCGGGGGAACACTGAAGCTTTCTTT.

The rearrangement links TRBV2 to TRBJ1-1; TRBD1 matches at 7 bases. V shed 4 bases and J 1 base; nucleotides not matched to a gene: 3. The germline gives CDR1 SNHLY, CDR2 FYNNEI. The CDR3 extends over 14 amino acids. The CDR3 loop reads CASSGQGGNTEAFF. DNA of the CDR3: TGTGCCAGCAGTGGGCAGGGGGGGAACACTGAAGCTTTCTTT.

The chain carries TRBV6-1 and TRBJ1-1; a possible D gene is TRBD1 (5 bases). Germline-derived CDR1 and CDR2 are MNHNS and SASEGT. This CDR3 is built from 21 residues. Trimming removed 0 bases from V and 0 bases from J, with 26 bases in between. Written as DNA, the CDR3 is TGTGCCAGCAGTGAAGCGCCCACCGCCTACGACAGCAAAGGAATGAACACTGAAGCTTTCTTT. Protein sequence: CASSEAPTAYDSKGMNTEAFF.

V is TRBV18 and J is TRBJ1-5, with 12 bases aligning to TRBD1. Germline V CDR1 and CDR2: KGHSH, LQKENI. After removal of 3 bases from V and 6 bases from J, the junction contained 9 bases not matched to a gene. The CDR3 covers 17 residues. The CDR3 region is CASSPVGTGGAGQPQHF. The CDR3 DNA follows: TGTGCCAGCTCACCCGTCGGGACAGGGGGCGCGGGTCAGCCCCAGCATTTT. The full variable domain, in which reference TRBV18 and TRBJ1-5 provide the parts outside the CDR3, is NAGVMQNPRHLVRRRGQEARLRCSPMKGHSHVYWYRQLPEEGLKFMVYLQKENIIDESGMPKERFSAEFPKEGPSILRIQQVVRGDSAAYFCASSPVGTGGAGQPQHFGDGTRLSIL.

This chain uses TRBV19 with TRBJ1-5; 11 nucleotides align to TRBD1. The CDR3 totals 14 residues. Trimming removed 4 bases from V and 6 bases from J; junction bases left unmatched: 2. Germline values: CDR1 LNHDA, CDR2 SQIVND (reference sequence). The CDR3, as DNA: TGTGCCAGTAGTAGGACAGGGGGCGGTCAGCCCCAGCATTTT. Translation gives CASSRTGGGQPQHF.

The CDR3 sequence: CASSYLATGEKLFF. The CDR3 region has the DNA TGTGCCAGCAGCTACCTAGCGACTGGCGAAAAACTGTTTTTT. The gene calls are TRBV11-2 and TRBJ1-4; unclear D gene. The CDR3 is made up of 14 amino acids. Per germline, CDR1 SGHAT and CDR2 FQNNGV. V lost 4 bases to trimming and J lost 8 bases, with 14 bases between them.

The chain couples TRBV18 to TRBJ2-1; tentative D call: TRBD2 (5 bases). V lost 3 bases to trimming and J lost 2 bases, with 5 bases between them. The germline CDR1 and CDR2 sequences are KGHSH and LQKENI. The CDR3 has 13 residues. The CDR3 sequence: CASSPGAYNEQFF. The CDR3 DNA reads TGTGCCAGCTCACCCGGGGCCTACAATGAGCAGTTCTTC.

The chain joins TRBV5-1 to TRBJ2-7; D possibly corresponds to TRBD2 (5 bases). The CDR3 is 14 residues long. Germline CDR1 SGHRS, CDR2 YFSETQ. Trimming removed 7 bases from V and 1 base from J, with 15 bases in between. Written as DNA, the CDR3 is TGCGCCAGCTGTCAAACATCGGGGTCCTACGAGCAGTACTTC. Its protein is CASCQTSGSYEQYF.

The V and J genes are TRBV10-3 and TRBJ1-1; D is uncertain. The CDR3 extends over 15 amino acids. Between the trimmed V and J ends, which lost 3 bases and 0 bases, there was a span of 11 bases. Germline values: CDR1 ENHRY, CDR2 SYGVKD. CDR3 sequence (DNA): TGTGCCATCAGTGACGTTCAGGCCATGAACACTGAAGCTTTCTTT. Protein: CAISDVQAMNTEAFF.

The chain uses TRBV28 and TRBJ1-2; possible D gene TRBD1, 5 bases. Germline values: CDR1 MDHEN, CDR2 SYDVKM. The germline V and J ends were trimmed by 7 bases and 4 bases, with 16 bases remaining between them. The CDR3 runs 14 residues. CDR3 nucleotides: TGTGCCAGCAACGGCCCAGGCGGGGGCTATGGCTACACCTTC. This translates into CASNGPGGGYGYTF.

In DNA form, the CDR3 reads TGTGCCAGCAGCGTTCGGACAGGGCCGAACACTGAAGCTTTCTTT. Protein: CASSVRTGPNTEAFF. The genes are TRBV9 and TRBJ1-1; 8 bases map to TRBD1. J was trimmed by 1 base and V by 2 bases; bases with no gene match: 4. The CDR3 spans 15 residues. Looked up from germline, CDR1 is SGDLS and CDR2 is YYNGEE.